These 29 T cell receptor beta chains came from one sample sequenced in a study of T cells after yellow fever vaccination. In TCRdb, the 5' RACE reads were re-called with MiXCR into one record per CDR3 protein. Of about 260,000 distinct CDR3 sequences in the sample, roughly 3.7% were seen once. The sample in question was PBMCs, obtained 15 days after the yellow fever booster vaccination. The receptor source for this set is a young man who received the YFV17D yellow fever vaccine.

This clonotype showed up many times. V gene TRBV7-9 combines with J gene TRBJ2-5, with 13 bases identical to TRBD2. Germline V lookup: CDR1 SEHNR, CDR2 FQNEAQ (reference sequence). The ends lost 10 bases at V and 5 bases at J; junction bases unmatched: 16. This CDR3 spans 17 amino acids. The CDR3, as DNA: TGTGCCACCTCCCCCCCCACTAGCGGGGGGGCCACGGAGACCCAGTACTTC. Amino acid sequence: CATSPPTSGGATETQYF.

The chain links TRBV29-1 to TRBJ1-2; tentative D call: TRBD1 (5 bases). The germline CDR1 and CDR2 sequences are SQVTM and ANQGSEA. The CDR3 runs to 14 residues. The germline V and J ends were trimmed by 2 bases and 4 bases, with 14 bases remaining between them. Here the CDR3 DNA reads TGCAGCGTTGAAAGAGAGGGACCGGCCTATGGCTACACCTTC. This gives the protein CSVEREGPAYGYTF.

This clonotype was seen ten or more times. As DNA, the CDR3 is TGTGCCAGCAGCTTGGGACAGGGGGCTTTGAACACTGAAGCTTTCTTT. The encoded protein is CASSLGQGALNTEAFF. The V and J genes are TRBV5-4 and TRBJ1-1, with TRBD1 matching 10 bases. The CDR3 is 16 amino acids. The V segment lost 0 bases and the J segment 0 bases; nucleotides outside the gene matches: 2. From germline, CDR1 is SGHNT and CDR2 YYREEE (reference sequence).

This clonotype was detected ten times or more. The V and J genes are TRBV7-2 and TRBJ2-5; 11 bases are shared with TRBD1. Looked up from germline, CDR1 is SGHTA and CDR2 is FQGNSA. With 5 bases clipped from V and 5 bases from J, the junction kept 7 bases outside the gene matches. The CDR3 contains 15 residues. CDR3 coding DNA: TGTGCCAGCAGCCCTCGGACAGGGGGCCGGGAGACCCAGTACTTC. Its translation: CASSPRTGGRETQYF.

This clonotype was seen ten or more times. The chain uses TRBV7-9 and TRBJ1-1; D is undetermined. Between the trimmed V and J ends, which lost 2 bases and 1 base, there was a span of 5 bases. This CDR3 comprises 13 residues. The germline V gene has CDR1 SEHNR and CDR2 FQNEAQ (reference sequence). The CDR3 DNA sequence: TGTGCCAGCAGCTTAATCCCGAACACTGAAGCTTTCTTT. It specifies CASSLIPNTEAFF.

This clonotype was counted many times. This rearrangement joins TRBV7-8 to TRBJ2-1; no definite D call. CDR3 size: 11 residues. Between the trimmed V and J ends, which lost 4 bases and 9 bases, there was a span of 7 bases. Germline V gene lookup returns CDR1 SGHVS and CDR2 FQNEAQ. CDR3 region: CASSSWGEQFF. DNA for the CDR3: TGTGCCAGCAGCTCATGGGGTGAGCAGTTCTTC.

This clonotype was seen repeatedly, ten times or more. The chain is built from TRBV5-8 and TRBJ1-1; D is undetermined. Trimming removed 4 bases at V and 5 bases at J, with 18 bases between. CDR1 is SGHTS and CDR2 is YDEGEE in the germline V gene. The CDR3 sequence is 15 residues long. The CDR3 sequence is CASSPAPDKPTEAFF. CDR3 nucleotides: TGTGCCAGCAGCCCGGCACCAGACAAGCCTACTGAAGCTTTCTTT.

In this sample, this clonotype turned up many times. The chain uses TRBV5-1 and TRBJ2-5; possibly TRBD1 or TRBD2 for D (5 bases each). V lost 1 base, J lost 4 bases, and 14 bases lay in between. Germline V lookup: CDR1 SGHRS, CDR2 YFSETQ. CDR3 length: 15 residues. CDR3 protein: CASSLITGQAETQYF. CDR3 in DNA: TGCGCCAGCAGCTTGATTACGGGGCAGGCAGAGACCCAGTACTTC.

In its sample, this clonotype was seen many times. The genes are TRBV7-9 and TRBJ2-7; TRBD2 aligns across 10 bases. After removal of 5 bases from V and 1 base from J, the junction contained 5 bases not matched to a gene. This CDR3 region has 15 residues. Germline V CDR1 and CDR2: SEHNR, FQNEAQ (reference sequence). The CDR3 is CASSTSGGASYEQYV. The CDR3 bases are TGTGCCAGCAGCACGAGCGGGGGGGCATCCTACGAGCAGTACGTC.

The V call is TRBV20-1, the J call TRBJ2-3; perhaps TRBD1 as D (6 bases). V was cut by 1 base and J by 3 bases, with 8 bases left in between. The CDR3 is made up of 13 amino acids. CDR1 and CDR2 from the germline V gene are DFQATT and SNEGSKA (reference sequence). The CDR3 reads CSARAQGTDTQYF. Here the CDR3 DNA reads TGCAGTGCTAGAGCACAGGGTACAGATACGCAGTATTTT.

In its sample, this clonotype was seen a few times. The V gene is TRBV28, the J gene TRBJ2-7; D is unclear. Trimming removed 5 bases at V and 4 bases at J, with 9 bases between. The germline CDR1 and CDR2 sequences are MDHEN and SYDVKM. This CDR3 has 12 residues. Written as DNA, the CDR3 is TGTGCCAGCAGTCCGGACGGTTACGAGCAGTACGTC. Its protein product is CASSPDGYEQYV.

This clonotype was recorded many times. The chain has TRBV20-1 and TRBJ2-7; weak D call: TRBD2 (6 bases). Trimming took 5 bases from V and 1 from J, leaving 12 bases between them. Germline CDR1 is DFQATT and CDR2 is SNEGSKA (reference sequence). The CDR3 runs to 13 residues. Here the CDR3 reads CSAGDSTSYEQYV. In DNA form, the CDR3 reads TGCAGTGCTGGGGACTCCACATCCTACGAGCAGTACGTC.

Many counts were recorded for this clonotype. The J gene is TRBJ1-1, the V gene TRBV20-1, with 7 positions matching TRBD1. Trimming took 5 bases from V and 3 from J; bases not matched to a gene: 6. CDR3 length: 13 residues. Germline V gives CDR1 DFQATT, CDR2 SNEGSKA (reference sequence). CDR3 amino acids: CSAPTGPDTEAFF. The CDR3 bases are TGCAGTGCTCCGACAGGGCCGGACACTGAAGCTTTCTTT.

CDR3: CASSRGTANFFYGYTF. Written as DNA, the CDR3 is TGTGCCAGCAGCCGGGGGACGGCCAACTTCTTCTATGGCTACACCTTC. The rearrangement links TRBV5-4 to TRBJ1-2; D possibly corresponds to TRBD1 (5 bases). The CDR3 contains 16 residues. Germline-derived CDR1 and CDR2 are SGHNT and YYREEE (reference sequence). Deletions cut 4 bases from V and 4 bases from J, with 20 bases between.

In this sample, this clonotype turned up many times. V usage is TRBV9 and J usage is TRBJ2-1; 11 bases agree with TRBD2. Germline CDR1 and CDR2: SGDLS and YYNGEE. The CDR3 totals 16 residues. The junction had 6 bases not matched to a gene; V was cut back by 3 bases and J by 4 bases. In DNA, the CDR3 is TGTGCCAGCAGCGCACCAACTAGCGGGGGTTACAATGAGCAGTTCTTC. This sequence encodes CASSAPTSGGYNEQFF.

This chain connects TRBV4-1 to TRBJ2-1; 7 bases are a match to TRBD1. The CDR3 extends over 16 amino acids. V was pared by 8 bases and J by 6 bases, with 16 bases of the junction left unmatched. Germline CDR1 is MGHRA and CDR2 is YSYEKL. CDR3 DNA: TGCGCCAGCTCAGGGGGACCTCTCAAAAACATCAATGAGCAGTTCTTC. The encoded protein is CASSGGPLKNINEQFF.

Many counts were recorded for this clonotype. V and J are TRBV20-1 and TRBJ2-5; 8 bases line up with TRBD2. J was trimmed by 2 bases and V by 3 bases; bases with no gene match: 5. CDR1 is DFQATT, CDR2 SNEGSKA, per germline (reference sequence). The CDR3 runs to 14 residues. CDR3 protein: CSARRGGPQETQYF. The DNA of the CDR3 is TGCAGTGCTAGGCGCGGGGGGCCTCAAGAGACCCAGTACTTC.

This clonotype was observed many times. The chain employs TRBV4-3 and TRBJ1-4; D gene unclear. Trimming cost V 1 base and J 5 bases, with 11 bases left between them. This CDR3 is 15 amino acids long. Germline CDR1 is LGHNA and CDR2 is YSLEER. The DNA for the CDR3 is TGCGCCAGCAGCCAAGCGAGTAATACCAATGAAAAACTGTTTTTT. Its translation is CASSQASNTNEKLFF.

This clonotype was counted at least ten times. The CDR3 nucleotides read TGTGCCAGCAGTTTAGCTGCAGGGGTCATCTACGAGCAGTACTTC. It translates to CASSLAAGVIYEQYF. The rearrangement uses TRBV12-3 or TRBV12-4 and TRBJ2-7; maybe TRBD1 (6 bases). The CDR3 contains 15 residues. Trimming left V 0 bases short and J 3 bases short, with 12 bases between.

The rearrangement links TRBV19 to TRBJ1-4; no firm D call. This CDR3 contains 14 residues. Germline V CDR1 and CDR2: LNHDA, SQIVND (reference sequence). The V end was cut by 6 bases, the J end by 6 bases, with 14 bases between. The CDR3 loop is CASSFRKADEKLFF. The CDR3 region has the DNA TGTGCCAGTAGCTTTCGTAAGGCGGATGAAAAACTGTTTTTT.

This clonotype has at least ten counts. The chain combines TRBV4-2 with TRBJ2-5, with 9 bases matching TRBD2. Trimming cost V 4 bases and J 5 bases; bases outside gene matches: 14. CDR1 LGHNA and CDR2 YNFKEQ come from the germline V gene. The CDR3 loop spans 17 amino acids. CDR3 DNA: TGTGCCAGCAGCCCCGCTCAGGCGCGGGGGGGCCACGAGACCCAGTACTTC. Protein: CASSPAQARGGHETQYF.

This clonotype was found many times. This CDR3 reads CASSSGGGSNEQFF. The CDR3 region has the DNA TGTGCCAGCAGCTCGGGGGGGGGCTCCAATGAGCAGTTCTTC. The J gene is TRBJ2-1, the V gene TRBV7-8, with 8 bases identical to TRBD2. Unmatched junction bases numbered 5, after V lost 4 bases and J lost 6 bases. The CDR3 length is 14 residues. From germline, CDR1 is SGHVS and CDR2 FQNEAQ.

The chain uses TRBV5-4 and TRBJ2-7, with a weak D call TRBD1 (6 bases). Trimming pared 0 bases from V and 7 bases from J, leaving 11 bases between. The CDR3 loop spans 13 amino acids. Germline V lookup: CDR1 SGHNT, CDR2 YYREEE (reference sequence). The CDR3 DNA is TGTGCCAGCAGCTTGGGAACAGGGAAAGAGCAGTACGTC. This gives the protein CASSLGTGKEQYV.

The rearrangement uses TRBV7-9 and TRBJ2-1, with TRBD1 matching over 7 bases. Unmatched junction bases numbered 10, after V lost 1 base and J lost 7 bases. The length of the CDR3 is 16 residues. Germline V CDR1 and CDR2: SEHNR, FQNEAQ (reference sequence). The CDR3 DNA is TGTGCCAGCAGCTTAGACGAGACAGGGTATAGGAATGAGCAGTTCTTC. Residues: CASSLDETGYRNEQFF.

This clonotype was observed many times. The V and J genes are TRBV6-2 or TRBV6-3 and TRBJ1-6; maybe TRBD1 (5 bases). This CDR3 region has 14 residues. Trimming took off 7 bases at V and 9 bases at J, with 16 bases between the two ends. Germline CDR1 MNHEY, CDR2 SVGEGT. CDR3 sequence (DNA): TGTGCCAGCACCGAGGACGGAGGGGCTTCACCCCTCCACTTT. This encodes CASTEDGGASPLHF.

Ten or more counts support this clonotype. The rearrangement uses TRBV24-1 and TRBJ2-4; D call uncertain. CDR3 size: 15 residues. Germline V gene data show CDR1 as KGHDR and CDR2 as SFDVKD. Trimming took 4 bases from V and 0 from J, leaving 9 bases between them. The CDR3 DNA reads TGTGCCACCAGTGACCCCTCTCTAGCCAAAAACATTCAGTACTTC. Translation gives CATSDPSLAKNIQYF.

There are many counts of this clonotype. The genes are TRBV9 and TRBJ2-3; D is possibly TRBD1 or TRBD2 (5 bases each). The germline V gene encodes CDR1 SGDLS and CDR2 YYNGEE. The CDR3 has 15 amino acids. Trimming left V 4 bases short and J 2 bases short, with 14 bases between. The CDR3, as DNA: TGTGCCAGCAGCCCCACCGGGGCGATCACAGATACGCAGTATTTT. Amino acid sequence: CASSPTGAITDTQYF.

This clonotype was counted ten times or more. The chain is built from TRBV7-2 and TRBJ1-1; D gene ambiguous. Germline CDR1 SGHTA, CDR2 FQGNSA. This CDR3 is 13 amino acids long. V was clipped by 2 bases and J by 1 base, with 5 bases between them. CDR3 protein: CASSLFENTEAFF. CDR3 nucleotides: TGTGCCAGCAGCTTATTCGAGAACACTGAAGCTTTCTTT.

The rearrangement links TRBV12-5 to TRBJ2-7; D unresolved. V shed 7 bases and J shed 3 bases, with 7 bases lying between them. The CDR3 is 11 residues long. Looked up from germline, CDR1 is LGHNT and CDR2 is FRNRAP. The CDR3 is CASAKNYEQYF. The CDR3 DNA sequence: TGTGCTAGTGCTAAAAACTACGAGCAGTACTTC.